The T cell receptor (beta chain) described here comes from a study of T cell responses to AZD1222 COVID-19 vaccine. Study results and limitations: Two doses of AZD1222 preceded a rise in Spike-specific TCR breadth and depth.

The assay was immunoSEQ multiplex PCR, and TCRdb's table has in-frame clones only and misses some. Of about 140,000 clones listed, about 90% are singletons. The CDR3 runs 12 residues. The germline CDR1 and CDR2 sequences are ENHRY and SYGVKD. The V gene lost 5 bases and the J gene lost 6 bases, with 7 bases spanning the gap. This clone was seen a handful of times. Its antigen is as yet unknown. This TCR was sampled from an adult who received the AZD1222 COVID-19 vaccine. The sample in question was peripheral blood, obtained 28 days after the second AZD1222 dose. The J gene is TRBJ2-2, the V gene TRBV10-3, with D hard to call. In nucleotides, the CDR3 is TGTGCCATCAGTACGTCTGCCGGGGAGCTGTTTTTT. Translating gives CAISTSAGELFF.